A single sample gave rise to the 31 T cell receptor beta chains below, sequenced in a study of blood T cell repertoires in COVID-19. This table comes from immunoSEQ multiplex PCR, and its TCRdb copy is limited to in-frame clones, with some not included. The table lists 250,000 to 300,000 clones, under 95% of them singletons. Input material: PBMCs or T cells enriched from blood (not recorded which). The receptors originated from a woman aged 40 to 50 with acute COVID-19.

This clone was observed a handful of times. The V call is TRBV5-1, the J call TRBJ2-7; TRBD1 agrees at 8 bases. V was clipped by 5 bases and J by 2 bases; unmatched bases: 9. The germline CDR1 and CDR2 sequences are SGHRS and YFSETQ. The CDR3 spans 15 residues. CDR3 sequence: CASSLTGTGPYEQYF. CDR3 nucleotide sequence: TGCGCCAGCAGTTTAACCGGGACAGGCCCCTACGAGCAGTACTTC. The full variable domain, rest sourced from reference TRBV5-1 and TRBJ2-7, is KAGVTQTPRYLIKTRGQQVTLSCSPISGHRSVSWYQQTPGQGLQFLFEYFSETQRNKGNFPGRFSGRQFSNSRSEMNVSTLELGDSALYLCASSLTGTGPYEQYFGPGTRLTVT.

This chain connects TRBV18 to TRBJ2-7, with TRBD1 identical over 10 bases. Trimming removed 3 bases from V and 2 bases from J; junction bases left unmatched: 7. The length of the CDR3 is 16 residues. The germline gives CDR1 KGHSH, CDR2 LQKENI. CDR3 residues: CASSPVVGTGAYEQYF. CDR3 nucleotide sequence: TGTGCCAGCTCACCGGTCGTGGGGACAGGGGCCTACGAGCAGTACTTC.

The rearrangement links TRBV6-5 to TRBJ1-3; 8 bases are a match to TRBD1. The length of the CDR3 is 15 residues. Trimming cost V 5 bases and J 3 bases; bases outside gene matches: 6. Germline V gives CDR1 MNHEY, CDR2 SVGAGI. The CDR3, as DNA: TGTGCCAGCAGTCAGGGGACAGGAGTTGGAAACACCATATATTTT. The encoded protein is CASSQGTGVGNTIYF.

This rearrangement joins TRBV19 to TRBJ2-2; 12 positions agree with TRBD2. Germline V gene data show CDR1 as LNHDA and CDR2 as SQIVND (reference sequence). The CDR3 consists of 15 residues. Unmatched junction bases numbered 2, after V lost 3 bases and J lost 6 bases. The CDR3 sequence is CASSILAGGAGELFF. DNA of the CDR3: TGTGCCAGTAGTATCCTAGCGGGAGGGGCCGGGGAGCTGTTTTTT. The variable domain in full, with the rest retrieved from reference TRBV19 and TRBJ2-2, is DGGITQSPKYLFRKEGQNVTLSCEQNLNHDAMYWYRQDPGQGLRLIYYSQIVNDFQKGDIAEGYSVSREKKESFPLTVTSAQKNPTAFYLCASSILAGGAGELFFGEGSRLTVL.

The gene calls are TRBV19 and TRBJ2-1; TRBD1 agrees at 12 bases. The V gene's germline CDR1 is LNHDA and CDR2 SQIVND (reference sequence). V shed 6 bases and J 8 bases; nucleotides not matched to a gene: 8. The CDR3 runs 15 residues. CDR3 in amino acids: CASSPGTGGYDEQFF. In nucleotides, the CDR3 is TGTGCCAGTAGCCCCGGGACAGGGGGCTATGATGAGCAGTTCTTC.

This sequence joins TRBV3-1 (or the pseudogene TRBV3-2) and TRBJ2-3; tentative D call: TRBD2 (5 bases). This CDR3 has 16 residues. V lost 2 bases, J lost 3 bases, and 15 bases lay in between. Germline assignment: CDR1 LGHDT and CDR2 YNNKEL (reference sequence). The DNA of the CDR3 is TGTGCCAGCAGCCAAAGGACTCGTACCAGGACAGATACGCAGTATTTT. This codes for CASSQRTRTRTDTQYF.

This chain links TRBV5-1 with TRBJ1-4, with D unresolved. V shed 1 base and J shed 3 bases, with 10 bases lying between them. The CDR3 extends over 15 amino acids. The V gene's germline CDR1 is SGHRS and CDR2 YFSETQ. CDR3 amino acids: CASSLRGVPNEKLFF. The CDR3 nucleotides are TGCGCCAGCAGCTTGCGCGGGGTCCCTAATGAAAAACTGTTTTTT. Variable domain in full (rest from reference TRBV5-1 and TRBJ1-4): KAGVTQTPRYLIKTRGQQVTLSCSPISGHRSVSWYQQTPGQGLQFLFEYFSETQRNKGNFPGRFSGRQFSNSRSEMNVSTLELGDSALYLCASSLRGVPNEKLFFGSGTQLSVL.

The rearrangement joins TRBV7-2 to TRBJ2-7, with D perhaps matching TRBD2 (6 bases). Looked up from germline, CDR1 is SGHTA and CDR2 is FQGNSA. Trimming cost V 4 bases and J 2 bases, with 15 bases left between them. The CDR3 is 15 residues long. CDR3 bases: TGTGCCAGCAGCTATACCGGGACTGGGCCCTACGAGCAGTACTTC. This translates into CASSYTGTGPYEQYF.

The gene calls are TRBV5-1 and TRBJ1-1; tentatively, D is TRBD1 (5 bases). Germline CDR1 SGHRS, CDR2 YFSETQ. With 4 bases removed from V and 5 bases from J, the gap between germline ends came to 21 bases. The CDR3 consists of 16 residues. As DNA, the CDR3 is TGCGCCAGCAGCCCTGGTCCTGGGGGGTTGGTAACTGAAGCTTTCTTT. This sequence encodes CASSPGPGGLVTEAFF.

About this clone itself: Other DNA sequences in this specimen translate into the identical CDR3. CDR3 nucleotides: TGTGCCAGCAGTTACTCCCCGGGACAAGGGAACTATGGCTACACCTTC. Translated, it gives CASSYSPGQGNYGYTF. The chain combines TRBV6-5 with TRBJ1-2; D perhaps matches TRBD1 (6 bases). CDR3 size: 16 residues. V dropped 0 bases and J dropped 2 bases, with 13 bases sitting between them. The germline gives CDR1 MNHEY, CDR2 SVGAGI.

The rearrangement uses TRBV10-3 and TRBJ1-1; TRBD1 aligns across 10 bases. Germline CDR1 is ENHRY and CDR2 is SYGVKD. Losses at the gene ends were 0 bases for V and 2 bases for J; bases not matched to a gene: 3. This CDR3 contains 16 residues. CDR3: CAISESGQGLNTEAFF. Here the CDR3 DNA reads TGTGCCATCAGTGAGTCGGGACAGGGGCTCAACACTGAAGCTTTCTTT.

The chain uses TRBV25-1 and TRBJ2-7; TRBD2 agrees at 9 bases. The CDR3 is 16 amino acids. V shed 3 bases and J 6 bases; nucleotides not matched to a gene: 12. Germline CDR1 and CDR2: MGHDK and SYGVNS. In DNA, the CDR3 is TGTGCCAGCAGTGACCGGGGCGGGAGGGCTTCTAGCGAGCAGTACTTC. Encoded protein: CASSDRGGRASSEQYF.

The chain employs TRBV2 and TRBJ2-2; D is perhaps TRBD1 (5 bases). CDR3 length: 13 amino acids. V lost 10 bases, J lost 2 bases, and 11 bases lay in between. Germline assignment: CDR1 SNHLY and CDR2 FYNNEI. The CDR3 DNA is TGTGCCACCCACTGGACAAACACCGGGGAGCTGTTTTTT. Translating it yields CATHWTNTGELFF.

The V and J genes are TRBV11-3 and TRBJ2-1; no clear D gene. The V end lost 3 bases, the J end lost 7 bases, and 7 bases lay between the germline ends. From germline, CDR1 is SGHNT and CDR2 YENEEA. The CDR3 runs to 12 residues. CDR3 coding DNA: TGTGCCAGCAGCTTCCGACTGAATGAGCAGTTCTTC. This codes for CASSFRLNEQFF.

The rearrangement uses TRBV11-2 and TRBJ1-4, with TRBD1 matching over 8 bases. Germline-derived CDR1 and CDR2 are SGHAT and FQNNGV. V shed 2 bases and J 7 bases; nucleotides not matched to a gene: 9. This CDR3 has 16 residues. Here the CDR3 DNA reads TGTGCCAGCAGCTTATCTGGACAGGGTGGAAGTGAAAAACTGTTTTTT. Its protein product is CASSLSGQGGSEKLFF.

The V gene is TRBV2, the J gene TRBJ2-2; 10 bases align to TRBD1. V gave up 8 bases and J gave up 1 base; unmatched junction bases: 1. The CDR3 is 14 residues long. Germline V lookup: CDR1 SNHLY, CDR2 FYNNEI. CDR3 in DNA: TGTGCCAGCCGGGACAGGGGGAACACCGGGGAGCTGTTTTTT. Protein: CASRDRGNTGELFF.

The chain is built from TRBV11-3 and TRBJ2-1, with 9 positions matching TRBD2. V lost 1 base and J lost 6; bases outside the gene matches: 10. CDR3 size: 17 residues. CDR1 is SGHNT, CDR2 YENEEA, per germline. The CDR3 nucleotides read TGTGCCAGCAGCTTAGGGTTGCGGGAGGGCCCTCGCAATGAGCAGTTCTTC. This codes for CASSLGLREGPRNEQFF.

The table lists this clone with a count of one. J is TRBJ2-7 and V is TRBV20-1; 9 bases are a match to TRBD2. Germline CDR1 reads DFQATT; CDR2 reads SNEGSKA (reference sequence). The CDR3 spans 15 residues. Trimming cost V 3 bases and J 4 bases; bases outside gene matches: 10. The CDR3, as DNA: TGCAGTGCTAGTTCGGGACTAGCCTTCGTGTACGAGCAGTACTTC. This codes for CSASSGLAFVYEQYF.

A single count supports this clone. This sequence joins TRBV11-3 and TRBJ2-7; 7 bases match TRBD2. The germline gives CDR1 SGHNT, CDR2 YENEEA. The CDR3 length is 15 residues. V lost 5 bases and J lost 2; bases outside the gene matches: 9. The CDR3 here is CASSVWERGPYEQYF. CDR3 sequence (DNA): TGTGCCAGCAGCGTGTGGGAGCGGGGACCCTACGAGCAGTACTTC. Full variable domain (rest looked up from reference TRBV11-3 and TRBJ2-7): EAGVVQSPRYKIIEKKQPVAFWCNPISGHNTLYWYLQNLGQGPELLIRYENEEAVDDSQLPKDRFSAERLKGVDSTLKIQPAELGDSAVYLCASSVWERGPYEQYFGPGTRLTVT.

Here the CDR3 DNA reads TGTGCCAGTAGTATAGATCTCGTGAGGCCCCAGCATTTT. Protein product: CASSIDLVRPQHF. This chain links TRBV19 with TRBJ1-5, with D hard to call. The CDR3 contains 13 residues. V lost 0 bases to trimming and J lost 9 bases, with 9 bases between them. CDR1 LNHDA and CDR2 SQIVND come from the germline V gene (reference sequence).

This chain links TRBV28 with TRBJ2-5; 12 positions agree with TRBD2. V was pared by 1 base and J by 4 bases, with 10 bases of the junction left unmatched. Germline CDR1 reads MDHEN; CDR2 reads SYDVKM. The CDR3 is 18 residues long. The CDR3 loop is CASSLFPWTSGARETQYF. In DNA form, the CDR3 reads TGTGCCAGCAGTTTATTCCCTTGGACTAGCGGGGCGAGAGAGACCCAGTACTTC.

The chain joins TRBV6-5 to TRBJ1-6; TRBD1 matches at 10 bases. There are 14 residues in the CDR3. V shed 6 bases and J 9 bases; nucleotides not matched to a gene: 5. Germline CDR1 reads MNHEY; CDR2 reads SVGAGI. Written as DNA, the CDR3 is TGTGCCAGCAGCCCCGGGACAGGGGTTTCACCCCTCCACTTT. Translated: CASSPGTGVSPLHF.

The genes are TRBV18 and TRBJ1-2; D is unresolved. Trimming took 2 bases from V and 6 from J, leaving 16 bases between them. Germline values: CDR1 KGHSH, CDR2 LQKENI. CDR3 length: 15 residues. The CDR3 sequence is CASSPKGDLIHGYTF. The DNA for the CDR3 is TGTGCCAGCTCACCAAAGGGAGATTTAATTCATGGCTACACCTTC. The whole variable domain, filled in from reference TRBV18 and TRBJ1-2, reads NAGVMQNPRHLVRRRGQEARLRCSPMKGHSHVYWYRQLPEEGLKFMVYLQKENIIDESGMPKERFSAEFPKEGPSILRIQQVVRGDSAAYFCASSPKGDLIHGYTFGSGTRLTVV.

The V call is TRBV10-3, the J call TRBJ1-6, with D uncertain. V lost 3 bases to trimming and J lost 5 bases, with 14 bases between them. The CDR3 is made up of 16 amino acids. Germline values: CDR1 ENHRY, CDR2 SYGVKD. CDR3 sequence reads: CAISETVQRHNSPLHF. The CDR3 DNA follows: TGTGCCATCAGTGAAACGGTGCAGAGGCATAATTCACCCCTCCACTTT.

The chain has TRBV24-1 and TRBJ2-3; the match to TRBD1 covers 10 bases. Per the germline V gene, CDR1 is KGHDR and CDR2 is SFDVKD. The CDR3 has 16 amino acids. Losses at the gene ends were 5 bases for V and 4 bases for J; bases not matched to a gene: 8. CDR3 protein: CATSAADRGSADTQYF. CDR3 bases: TGTGCCACCAGTGCTGCGGACAGGGGGAGTGCAGATACGCAGTATTTT.

This sequence joins TRBV5-1 and TRBJ2-5; 10 positions agree with TRBD1. CDR1 SGHRS and CDR2 YFSETQ come from the germline V gene. This CDR3 spans 16 amino acids. The V segment lost 1 base and the J segment 5 bases; nucleotides outside the gene matches: 8. The CDR3 reads CASSLWGQGMRETQYF. In DNA, the CDR3 is TGCGCCAGCAGCTTGTGGGGACAGGGGATGCGGGAGACCCAGTACTTC.

This clone occurred once. V usage is TRBV6-1 and J usage is TRBJ1-1; D call uncertain. V lost 5 bases, J lost 1 base, and 14 bases lay in between. Germline V lookup: CDR1 MNHNS, CDR2 SASEGT. The CDR3 totals 15 residues. CDR3 loop: CASSRPGSANTEAFF. The CDR3 nucleotides read TGTGCCAGCAGTCGTCCCGGGTCTGCGAACACTGAAGCTTTCTTT.

The chain employs TRBV5-1 and TRBJ1-3; the D is unclear. The CDR3 covers 14 residues. CDR1 SGHRS and CDR2 YFSETQ come from the germline V gene. Trimming stripped 4 bases from V and 0 bases from J, with 8 bases between. Here the CDR3 DNA reads TGCGCCAGCAGCCCGGTGGTCTCTGGAAACACCATATATTTT. Translation: CASSPVVSGNTIYF.

The chain uses TRBV24-1 and TRBJ1-2; 7 bases are shared with TRBD1. Germline V lookup: CDR1 KGHDR, CDR2 SFDVKD. V gave up 10 bases and J gave up 7 bases; unmatched junction bases: 11. This CDR3 spans 13 amino acids. The CDR3 sequence is CATSTGEWRGYTF. The CDR3 DNA sequence: TGTGCCACTTCTACAGGGGAGTGGCGTGGCTACACCTTC.

The CDR3 is CASSFFRNQPQHF. The CDR3 DNA reads TGTGCCAGCAGTTTTTTCAGAAATCAGCCCCAGCATTTT. This chain joins TRBV27 and TRBJ1-5, with no clear D. This CDR3 spans 13 amino acids. Germline V gene sequence: CDR1 MNHEY, CDR2 SMNVEV (reference sequence). Trimming removed 3 bases from V and 4 bases from J, with 7 bases in between.

This rearrangement joins TRBV7-3 to TRBJ2-1, with a weak D call TRBD1 (5 bases). The V gene's germline CDR1 is SGHTA and CDR2 FQGTGA. V lost 5 bases and J 6 bases, leaving 17 bases between the germline ends. The CDR3 has 15 amino acids. CDR3 amino acids: CASSRNSVTVNEQFF. The CDR3 region has the DNA TGTGCCAGCAGCCGAAACTCCGTGACAGTCAATGAGCAGTTCTTC.